This T cell receptor beta chain was recovered during a study of control samples from healthy donors and cancer patients. Repertoires were generated with immunoSEQ multiplex PCR, while TCRdb's copy carries only in-frame clones and drops some. This table holds around 250,000 clones, roughly four fifths found once. Germline V gene sequence: CDR1 MNHNY, CDR2 SVGAGI (reference sequence). The trim removed 6 bases at V and 2 bases at J, leaving 17 bases unmatched. This CDR3 is 20 amino acids long. The TCR was taken from a woman aged 60-70 years with lung cancer. Sequenced material: PBMCs. The chain links TRBV6-6 to TRBJ2-6; 9 positions match TRBD1. The CDR3 loop is CASSRKPTGGAYAGANVLTF. The CDR3 DNA sequence: TGTGCCAGCAGCCGAAAGCCTACAGGGGGCGCTTATGCTGGGGCCAACGTCCTGACTTTC.